These 4 T cell receptor beta chains share one sample of origin, sequenced in a study of blood T cell repertoires in COVID-19 (dated by TCRdb to 2019 to 2021). Library prep was done by the immunoSEQ multiplex PCR assay. TCRdb provides this immuneACCESS table in a form limited to in-frame rearrangements. Some clones are lacking; in checked studies, under half of them reflect an unresolved V gene, and why the rest are absent is not known. Counted in this sample were 130,000 to 150,000 clones; more than 65% of them appeared once. The ten largest clones represent about 3.9% of the sample. Material for sequencing was peripheral blood. All receptors come from a man in his 60s with acute or convalescent COVID-19.

The genes are TRBV12-3 or TRBV12-4 and TRBJ2-4; the D gene is possibly TRBD1 (5 bases). The CDR3 consists of 12 residues. Trimming pared 6 bases from V and 5 bases from J, leaving 8 bases between. The chain's CDR3 is CASSRAQNIQYF. In nucleotides, the CDR3 is TGTGCCAGCAGCAGGGCCCAAAACATTCAGTACTTC.

The chain is built from TRBV19 and TRBJ1-4; TRBD1 agrees at 10 bases. This CDR3 region has 17 residues. Germline values: CDR1 LNHDA, CDR2 SQIVND (reference sequence). The V gene end was trimmed by 7 bases and the J gene end by 8 bases; junction bases not matched to a gene: 16. DNA for the CDR3: TGTGCCAGTACCCCCCCCCGACAGGGGGCATTGAAGGAAAAACTGTTTTTT. Amino acids: CASTPPRQGALKEKLFF.

This clone was recorded many times. CDR3 protein: CASSGTSGDGDEQFF. DNA for the CDR3: TGTGCCAGCAGCGGGACTAGCGGAGATGGCGATGAGCAGTTCTTC. The chain combines TRBV9 with TRBJ2-1, with 10 bases fitting TRBD2. With V trimmed by 3 bases and J by 8 bases, 8 bases remained unmatched. The CDR3 consists of 15 residues. Per the germline V gene, CDR1 is SGDLS and CDR2 is YYNGEE.

This clone was found a few times. The chain links TRBV4-1 to TRBJ2-3; 9 bases fit TRBD2. Unmatched junction bases numbered 10, after V lost 4 bases and J lost 2 bases. This CDR3 region has 17 residues. Germline lookup yields CDR1 MGHRA and CDR2 YSYEKL. The CDR3 bases are TGCGCCAGCAGCCCAACGGCGGCGGGGGGGTTCACAGATACGCAGTATTTT. It codes for CASSPTAAGGFTDTQYF.